These 6 T cell receptor beta chains share one sample of origin, sequenced in a study of cytomegalovirus exposure and HLA in healthy donors. The PCR had 60 Vbeta and 13 Jbeta primers. Only in-frame clones appear in the TCRdb table, and some are missing; sequencing was by immunoSEQ multiplex PCR. This sample carries under 150,000 clones, nearly 80% of them seen once, and the ten largest clones take 2.5% to 3.5%. The sample comprised PBMCs. The origin of the receptors is a man aged 35-49 years in good health and CMV-seropositive.

The V call is TRBV2, the J call TRBJ1-5; 8 bases align to TRBD1. The CDR3 runs 15 residues. CDR1 and CDR2 from the germline V gene are SNHLY and FYNNEI. V shed 7 bases and J 0 bases; nucleotides not matched to a gene: 5. The CDR3 nucleotides are TGTGCCAGCAATAGGGACAGGAGTAGCAATCAGCCCCAGCATTTT. As protein: CASNRDRSSNQPQHF.

This chain links TRBV27 with TRBJ2-1; 8 nucleotides match TRBD2. Germline-derived CDR1 and CDR2 are MNHEY and SMNVEV (reference sequence). This CDR3 comprises 14 residues. Germline trimming cut 7 bases from V and 0 bases from J; bases unmatched to any gene: 2. In DNA form, the CDR3 reads TGTGCCAGCATAAGCGGGGGCTCCTACAATGAGCAGTTCTTC. Amino acids: CASISGGSYNEQFF.

V is TRBV5-1 and J is TRBJ2-2, with 7 bases lining up with TRBD1. There are 14 residues in the CDR3. V lost 5 bases, J lost 4 bases, and 5 bases stayed unmatched. Germline loops: CDR1 SGHRS, CDR2 YFSETQ. CDR3 region: CASSKTGSTGELFF. The CDR3 DNA sequence: TGCGCCAGCAGTAAGACAGGGAGCACCGGGGAGCTGTTTTTT.

The genes are TRBV2 and TRBJ1-2; tentatively, D is TRBD1 (5 bases). Per germline, CDR1 SNHLY and CDR2 FYNNEI. V dropped 3 bases and J dropped 4 bases, with 12 bases sitting between them. The CDR3 contains 14 residues. The DNA of the CDR3 is TGTGCCAGCAGTGACGGCAGGGCGGTCTATGGCTACACCTTC. It encodes CASSDGRAVYGYTF.

Only a few counts were recorded for this clone. The V and J genes are TRBV5-1 and TRBJ1-1; the match to TRBD1 covers 9 bases. The CDR3 contains 16 residues. The germline V gene has CDR1 SGHRS and CDR2 YFSETQ. V shed 4 bases and J 3 bases; nucleotides not matched to a gene: 10. The CDR3, as DNA: TGCGCCAGCAGCCCTCACTGGACAGGGGACGACACTGAAGCTTTCTTT. Its protein product is CASSPHWTGDDTEAFF.

The rearrangement joins TRBV6-1 to TRBJ1-1; D ambiguous. V was trimmed by 5 bases and J by 0 bases, leaving 10 bases between them. The CDR3 runs 14 residues. CDR1 MNHNS and CDR2 SASEGT come from the germline V gene. The CDR3 here is CASSPSSVNTEAFF. Written as DNA, the CDR3 is TGTGCCAGCAGTCCCTCCAGTGTGAACACTGAAGCTTTCTTT.